This T cell receptor (beta chain) comes out of a study of response to subunit inactivated influenza vaccine. This CDR3 comprises 17 residues. The V gene lost 4 bases and the J gene lost 2 bases, with 15 bases spanning the gap. The germline V gene has CDR1 MNHEY and CDR2 SMNVEV (reference sequence). Notes on this clonotype: The antigen remains unidentified.

Study observations and caveats: A suggestion made by the authors is that each seasonal influenza vaccination recruits few new T cells.

TCRdb ran MiXCR on the RT-PCR reads and lists one entry per CDR3 protein. Among 450,000 to 550,000 distinct CDR3 sequences listed, 25% were seen once. The chain links TRBV27 to TRBJ2-6; D assignment may be TRBD1 or TRBD2 (5 bases each). The source is a man in his forties or fifties who received an inactivated influenza vaccine. Sequences were derived from CD4+ T cells sorted from PBMCs, sampled around 5 days after vaccination. The CDR3 protein is CASSSTRRGAGANVLTF. The CDR3 nucleotides read TGTGCCAGCAGTTCAACACGAAGAGGGGCTGGGGCCAACGTCCTGACTTTC.